This TCR beta chain was observed in a study of T cells in Graves' hyperthyroidism and ophthalmopathy (dated by TCRdb to about 2019). General notes on the study: Peripheral blood samples were taken at the time of initial diagnosis, prior to any treatment. For training and testing, the 80 to 100 patients in the discovery cohort were randomly divided in a 7:3 ratio. The study also compared thyroid tissue and blood T-cell repertoires from several Graves' hyperthyroidism patients. Once sampling was done, hyperthyroidism patients were given methimazole at a starting dose of 30 mg daily, whereas ophthalmopathy patients were given high-dose intravenous methylprednisolone. A discovery cohort of about 100 patients, 43 with Graves' ophthalmopathy and 57 with stable Graves' hyperthyroidism, was used to find distinguishing TCR V-J signatures. Whether ophthalmopathy could be predicted prospectively was tested in an independent validation cohort made up of approximately 19 hyperthyroidism patients plus 17 patients who later progressed to ophthalmopathy. TCR Vbeta CDR3 sequencing of 120 to 150 peripheral blood samples (43 ophthalmopathy, around 80 hyperthyroidism and about 17 progressor patients) is reported in the paper. Here is what the overall study found, with its caveats: Most expanded thyroid clonotypes (frequency above 0.001) were also found in blood, which suggests that blood repertoires may mirror thyroid immune responses. Ophthalmopathy was separated from stable hyperthyroidism by a 13 V-J signature model, with 85% to 90% sensitivity and about 84% specificity obtained in cross-validation and 80%/75% obtained in testing. Sample size was not statistically predetermined, and blinding of investigators to group allocation was not performed. In validation, the model predicted progression to ophthalmopathy with approximately 71% sensitivity and less than 75% specificity, a median of approximately 6.7 months before onset.

CDR1 and CDR2, per the germline V gene, are SGHRS and YFSETQ. Reading from cysteine to phenylalanine, the CDR3 counts 15 amino acids. CDR3 DNA is the only sequence kept; it has 45 bases, read in frame from the first base. At the junction V is shortened by 0 bases and J by 3 bases, with 11 bases in between. Ophthalmopathy patients had moderately to severely active disease, Clinical Activity Score of at least 3, NOSPECS grade of at least 4, and duration under 3 months. Exclusion was applied to patients with uncontrolled infections, other autoimmune diseases, pregnancy or lactation. Diagnoses relied on clinical symptoms, serum thyroxine and TRAb, thyroid ultrasound and orbital computed tomography. PBMCs were isolated from about 9 ml of fresh peripheral blood by Ficoll-Paque density gradient centrifugation. Trizol reagent was used to extract total RNA, and RNA quality was then checked on an Agilent 2100 Bioanalyzer.

The TCR beta CDR3 regions were amplified from the RNA transcripts. A first-round RT-PCR of the TCR CDR3 used the HTBI primer set with the Qiagen OneStep RT-PCR kit. Libraries were constructed in a second round of multiplex PCR, after which size selection and purification were performed. Sequencing of the libraries was done on an Illumina HiSeq2000 using paired-end 100 bp reads. In the source study's methods: SOAPnuke was used to process the raw data, removing reads that contained adapters or uncalled bases, had a mean Phred below 15, or lacked an exact match to the constant primer or identifier. High-quality paired reads were merged using COPE v1.2.5, and each unique nucleotide sequence was defined as a clonotype. MiTCR v1.1 was used to align the clonotypes against IMGT TRBV, TRBD and TRBJ reference segments. Only V-J combinations with frequency above 0.0001, covering about 99% of repertoires, were analysed. The TCS score was defined as the ratio of F50 (clonal expansion) to E x V (chaos), calculated using BLOSUM62-based TCRdist between CDR3 peptides within each V-J. Welch's t-statistics and random forest reduced fewer than 600 V-J features to 13, which were used in a naive Bayes classifier (R e1071). TCRdb passed the public sequencing reads through fastp at Q25 and MiXCR, retaining productive beta sequences. Rows are combined by CDR3 protein, so each entry shows the most common genes and DNA. Clone size and V and J calls follow TCRdb, not the original study. This sample holds over 300,000 distinct CDR3 sequences; about an eighth were observed only once. The biggest ten clones account for about 37% of the sample.

This clonotype was seen ten or more times. The antigen it recognizes is unknown. Base qualities are not at hand, and no much larger clone is one base apart. The sequence came from a woman between 35 and 50 years old with Graves' ophthalmopathy. The rearrangement combines TRBV5-1 with TRBJ2-3, and perhaps TRBD2 as D gene, on 6 matching bases. Sequencing was done on a sample of blood. CDR3 sequence: CASSLGTIRTDTQYF. The base sequence is TGCGCCAGCAGCTTGGGGACTATCAGGACAGATACGCAGTATTTT.